Below, 25 T cell receptor beta chains from the same sample are listed, as sequenced in a study of cytomegalovirus exposure and HLA in healthy donors. The PCR employed 60 Vbeta primers together with 13 Jbeta primers. TCRdb's table, derived via immunoSEQ multiplex PCR, lists solely in-frame clones and lacks some. The sample has 150,000 to 200,000 clones; approximately 80% are singletons. The source material was PBMCs. The receptors stem from a woman in her twenties or thirties in good health and CMV-seronegative.

In its sample, this clone was seen a few times. This chain uses TRBV7-2 with TRBJ2-7; tentatively, D is TRBD2 (5 bases). CDR1 SGHTA and CDR2 FQGNSA come from the germline V gene. The length of the CDR3 is 12 residues. V was clipped by 5 bases and J by 7 bases, with 12 bases between them. The CDR3, as DNA: TGTGCCAGCAGCCTCTTTGGCGGGGAGCAGTACTTC. Residues: CASSLFGGEQYF.

The chain carries TRBV2 and TRBJ1-2; no firm D call. This CDR3 comprises 12 residues. The germline CDR1 and CDR2 sequences are SNHLY and FYNNEI. Trimming stripped 3 bases from V and 7 bases from J, with 9 bases between. The CDR3 protein is CASSDPTGGYTF. DNA for the CDR3: TGTGCCAGCAGTGACCCGACGGGTGGCTACACCTTC.

V gene TRBV7-2 combines with J gene TRBJ1-2; TRBD1 might be the D (5 bases). This CDR3 is 14 amino acids long. The V end was cut by 5 bases, the J end by 4 bases, with 14 bases between. CDR1 is SGHTA and CDR2 is FQGNSA in the germline V gene. The CDR3 sequence is CASSLMGGAYGYTF. The DNA for the CDR3 is TGTGCCAGCAGCCTAATGGGAGGGGCCTATGGCTACACCTTC. The complete variable domain, with remaining parts taken from reference TRBV7-2 and TRBJ1-2, reads GAGVSQSPSNKVTEKGKDVELRCDPISGHTALYWYRQSLGQGLEFLIYFQGNSAPDKSGLPSDRFSAERTGGSVSTLTIQRTQQEDSAVYLCASSLMGGAYGYTFGSGTRLTVV.

This chain connects TRBV5-4 to TRBJ1-2; D remains ambiguous. The CDR3 is 14 amino acids. Trimming stripped 5 bases from V and 9 bases from J, with 20 bases between. Germline CDR1 and CDR2: SGHNT and YYREEE (reference sequence). The CDR3 DNA reads TGTGCCAGCAGGCCTTTAGAGGGAGCCTTTAGCTACACCTTC. It codes for CASRPLEGAFSYTF. The whole variable domain, filled in from reference TRBV5-4 and TRBJ1-2, reads ETGVTQSPTHLIKTRGQQVTLRCSSQSGHNTVSWYQQALGQGPQFIFQYYREEENGRGNFPPRFSGLQFPNYSSELNVNALELDDSALYLCASRPLEGAFSYTFGSGTRLTVV.

The V call is TRBV5-1, the J call TRBJ2-2; 13 bases map to TRBD2. Germline assignment: CDR1 SGHRS and CDR2 YFSETQ. The CDR3 contains 16 residues. Trimming cost V 4 bases and J 3 bases; bases outside gene matches: 3. The DNA of the CDR3 is TGCGCCAGCAGCCCCGGGACTAGCGGGGACACCGGGGAGCTGTTTTTT. It translates to CASSPGTSGDTGELFF.

The genes are TRBV6-6 and TRBJ2-7, with 8 bases lining up with TRBD1. The V segment lost 0 bases and the J segment 2 bases; nucleotides outside the gene matches: 3. The CDR3 runs to 15 residues. Looked up from germline, CDR1 is MNHNY and CDR2 is SVGAGI (reference sequence). The CDR3 protein is CASSYSSRGPYEQYF. The CDR3 DNA sequence: TGTGCCAGCAGTTACTCGTCCAGGGGGCCCTACGAGCAGTACTTC.

The CDR3 reads CASSWAESSYEQYF. CDR3 nucleotide sequence: TGCGCCAGCAGCTGGGCAGAAAGCTCCTACGAGCAGTACTTC. The chain recombines TRBV5-1 with TRBJ2-7; D remains unclear. V was trimmed by 3 bases and J by 0 bases, leaving 10 bases between them. Germline loops: CDR1 SGHRS, CDR2 YFSETQ. The CDR3 is made up of 14 amino acids.

This clone was counted only a few times. The CDR3 DNA reads as TGTGCCACCAGCAGAGATGGGGTCGCAGGGGCGGACGAGCAGTACTTC. It translates to CATSRDGVAGADEQYF. This chain joins TRBV15 and TRBJ2-7; D may be TRBD1 (6 bases). The CDR3 runs to 16 residues. V was clipped by 0 bases and J by 5 bases, with 17 bases between them. Germline-derived CDR1 and CDR2 are LNHNV and YYDKDF (reference sequence).

The chain couples TRBV7-2 to TRBJ2-1; 11 nucleotides align to TRBD2. The CDR3 is 16 residues long. Germline CDR1 and CDR2: SGHTA and FQGNSA. The ends lost 4 bases at V and 1 base at J; junction bases unmatched: 3. The CDR3 DNA follows: TGTGCCAGCAGCTCACGGACTAGCGGGTCCTACAATGAGCAGTTCTTC. Translated: CASSSRTSGSYNEQFF.

The J gene is TRBJ1-1, the V gene TRBV7-2; D is unclear. The CDR3 runs to 13 residues. With 3 bases removed from V and 0 bases from J, the gap between germline ends came to 5 bases. CDR1 and CDR2 from the germline V gene are SGHTA and FQGNSA. The CDR3 here is CASSLRLNTEAFF. The CDR3 coding sequence is TGTGCCAGCAGCTTGAGGCTGAACACTGAAGCTTTCTTT.

The rearrangement joins TRBV11-1 to TRBJ1-3; 9 nucleotides match TRBD1. V was clipped by 8 bases and J by 2 bases; unmatched bases: 4. Germline CDR1 SGHAT, CDR2 FQDESV (reference sequence). The CDR3 totals 14 residues. The CDR3 loop reads CASGRDRAGNTIYF. Here the CDR3 DNA reads TGTGCCAGCGGCCGGGACAGGGCTGGAAACACCATATATTTT. The whole variable domain, remainder taken from reference TRBV11-1 and TRBJ1-3, is EAEVAQSPRYKITEKSQAVAFWCDPISGHATLYWYRQILGQGPELLVQFQDESVVDDSQLPKDRFSAERLKGVDSTLKIQPAELGDSAMYLCASGRDRAGNTIYFGEGSWLTVV.

V gene TRBV11-2 combines with J gene TRBJ2-7; weak D call: TRBD1 (6 bases). The CDR3 is made up of 12 amino acids. Trimming pared 6 bases from V and 4 bases from J, leaving 10 bases between. CDR1 and CDR2 from the germline V gene are SGHAT and FQNNGV. Here the CDR3 DNA reads TGTGCCAGCAGTTTCCAGGGGTACGAGCAGTACTTC. Translating it yields CASSFQGYEQYF.

The V and J genes are TRBV5-4 and TRBJ1-2; D is perhaps TRBD1 (6 bases). This CDR3 comprises 14 residues. Per the germline V gene, CDR1 is SGHNT and CDR2 is YYREEE (reference sequence). V was pared by 5 bases and J by 8 bases, with 19 bases between. CDR3 amino acids: CASRQGLQLQGYTF. The DNA for the CDR3 is TGTGCCAGCAGACAGGGACTACAGTTACAAGGCTACACCTTC.

CDR3 protein: CASSLTEAGALGETQYF. Here the CDR3 DNA reads TGCGCCAGCAGCTTGACGGAAGCGGGGGCCCTGGGAGAGACCCAGTACTTC. This chain links TRBV5-1 with TRBJ2-5, with 8 bases aligning to TRBD2. V shed 1 base and J 4 bases; nucleotides not matched to a gene: 12. Germline assignment: CDR1 SGHRS and CDR2 YFSETQ. CDR3 length: 17 amino acids.

This rearrangement joins TRBV19 to TRBJ1-1, with D tentatively TRBD1 (5 bases). V was trimmed by 5 bases and J by 4 bases, leaving 11 bases between them. This CDR3 comprises 13 residues. Germline CDR1 and CDR2: LNHDA and SQIVND (reference sequence). The CDR3 protein is CASSLAGGTEAFF. CDR3 nucleotide sequence: TGTGCCAGTAGTTTGGCGGGGGGCACTGAAGCTTTCTTT.

The V call is TRBV4-1, the J call TRBJ2-1; 9 bases are a match to TRBD2. V was clipped by 2 bases and J by 8 bases; unmatched bases: 22. The CDR3 has 20 residues. Germline lookup yields CDR1 MGHRA and CDR2 YSYEKL. The CDR3 protein is CASSQSLTERTSEKWDEQFF. The CDR3 nucleotides read TGCGCCAGCAGCCAATCTTTGACTGAGCGGACTAGCGAGAAATGGGATGAGCAGTTCTTC.

The rearrangement joins TRBV7-8 to TRBJ2-7; 7 nucleotides line up with TRBD2. CDR1 and CDR2 from the germline V gene are SGHVS and FQNEAQ. The CDR3 loop spans 15 amino acids. Unmatched junction bases numbered 6, after V lost 0 bases and J lost 4 bases. The CDR3 spells CASSLAGGNRYEQYF. The CDR3 coding sequence is TGTGCCAGCAGCTTAGCGGGGGGGAATAGGTACGAGCAGTACTTC.

The V and J genes are TRBV9 and TRBJ2-7; 7 nucleotides align to TRBD1. With 0 bases clipped from V and 2 bases from J, the junction kept 14 bases outside the gene matches. The CDR3 covers 18 residues. Germline values: CDR1 SGDLS, CDR2 YYNGEE. CDR3 loop: CASSVGPFMGQKAYEQYF. The CDR3 coding sequence is TGTGCCAGCAGCGTAGGCCCCTTTATGGGACAGAAAGCCTACGAGCAGTACTTC.

V usage is TRBV6-5 and J usage is TRBJ1-2, with a possible D match to TRBD1 (6 bases). V lost 7 bases, J lost 6 bases, and 18 bases lay in between. CDR1 and CDR2 from the germline V gene are MNHEY and SVGAGI. The CDR3 covers 14 residues. CDR3: CASKRDTLNHGYTF. DNA of the CDR3: TGTGCCAGCAAGAGGGACACCCTCAACCATGGCTACACCTTC.

The rearrangement uses TRBV5-6 and TRBJ1-6, with D possibly matching TRBD1 (6 bases). The V gene lost 1 base and the J gene lost 7 bases, with 18 bases spanning the gap. Germline assignment: CDR1 SGHDT and CDR2 YYEEEE. The CDR3 runs to 17 residues. CDR3 residues: CASSLRGALPRNSPLHF. CDR3 DNA sequence: TGTGCCAGCAGCTTGCGGGGGGCGCTTCCTAGGAATTCACCCCTCCACTTT.

CDR3 coding DNA: TGCGCCAGCAGCTTGTCACAGGGCGGCTATGGCTACACCTTC. This sequence encodes CASSLSQGGYGYTF. This rearrangement joins TRBV5-1 to TRBJ1-2; tentatively, D is TRBD1 (6 bases). This CDR3 is 14 amino acids long. From germline, CDR1 is SGHRS and CDR2 YFSETQ. Trimming removed 1 base from V and 4 bases from J, with 11 bases in between.

Notes on this clone: The CDR3 carries no conserved terminal phenylalanine or tryptophan, so it likely arises from a read error. This rearrangement joins TRBV10-3 to TRBJ1-2, with 9 bases matching TRBD1. Trimming cost V 10 bases and J 2 bases; bases outside gene matches: 8. The germline CDR1 and CDR2 sequences are ENHRY and SYGVKD. This CDR3 has 14 residues. CDR3 sequence (DNA): TGTGCCACCGAGGACAGGGGAAGGAACTATGGCTACACCCTC. Encoded protein: CATEDRGRNYGYTL.

This clone has a handful of counts. The rearrangement links TRBV5-1 to TRBJ2-7; D is perhaps TRBD1 (5 bases). Germline CDR1 reads SGHRS; CDR2 reads YFSETQ. V was pared by 5 bases and J by 4 bases, with 16 bases between. This CDR3 spans 14 amino acids. CDR3 DNA sequence: TGCGCCAGCAGTCTGGGGCCATCGTATTACGAGCAGTACTTC. This codes for CASSLGPSYYEQYF.

The rearrangement links TRBV2 to TRBJ2-7, with unresolved D. CDR1 and CDR2 from the germline V gene are SNHLY and FYNNEI. The CDR3 is 13 residues long. The V gene lost 7 bases and the J gene lost 0 bases, with 10 bases spanning the gap. The CDR3 reads CASTGPPSYEQYF. CDR3 DNA sequence: TGTGCCAGCACTGGGCCGCCCTCCTACGAGCAGTACTTC.

This clone was seen only once. The chain combines TRBV11-1 with TRBJ1-4; weak D call: TRBD1 (5 bases). There are 15 residues in the CDR3. V was cut by 3 bases and J by 3 bases, with 11 bases left in between. Germline CDR1 is SGHAT and CDR2 is FQDESV (reference sequence). Here the CDR3 reads CASSFHRSANEKLFF. The CDR3 nucleotides are TGTGCCAGCAGCTTCCACAGGTCGGCTAATGAAAAACTGTTTTTT. The entire variable domain, with the rest obtained from reference TRBV11-1 and TRBJ1-4, is as follows: EAEVAQSPRYKITEKSQAVAFWCDPISGHATLYWYRQILGQGPELLVQFQDESVVDDSQLPKDRFSAERLKGVDSTLKIQPAELGDSAMYLCASSFHRSANEKLFFGSGTQLSVL.